Listed here are 26 T cell receptor beta chains from one sample, sequenced in a study of blood T cells in healthy people across ages. The authors ran a second PCR of roughly 6 to 12 cycles using a sample-barcoded 5' primer and a J-beta primer mix. TCRdb used MiXCR to reprocess the 5' RACE reads, holding one entry per CDR3 protein. The sample holds around 690,000 distinct CDR3 sequences, about 54% seen once. The sample consisted of blood. Receptor source: a man aged 55 to 69 in good health.

The chain joins TRBV6-5 to TRBJ2-3, with a weak D call TRBD1 (5 bases). The CDR3 extends over 17 amino acids. Trimming cost V 0 bases and J 2 bases, with 15 bases left between them. CDR1 MNHEY and CDR2 SVGAGI come from the germline V gene. The DNA of the CDR3 is TGTGCCAGCAGTTACTCGTGGGGCGGCGCTTACACAGATACGCAGTATTTT. It yields the protein CASSYSWGGAYTDTQYF.

The chain recombines TRBV9 with TRBJ1-1, with D uncertain. The CDR3 consists of 14 residues. Trimming stripped 6 bases from V and 1 base from J, with 13 bases between. CDR1 and CDR2 from the germline V gene are SGDLS and YYNGEE. This CDR3 is CASTPNTRNTEAFF. In DNA, the CDR3 is TGTGCCAGCACCCCGAATACCAGGAACACTGAAGCTTTCTTT. Full variable domain (rest looked up from reference TRBV9 and TRBJ1-1): DSGVTQTPKHLITATGQRVTLRCSPRSGDLSVYWYQQSLDQGLQFLIQYYNGEERAKGNILERFSAQQFPDLHSELNLSSLELGDSALYFCASTPNTRNTEAFFGQGTRLTVV.

In this sample, this clonotype turned up a few times. This chain uses TRBV7-2 with TRBJ2-3; maybe TRBD2 (6 bases). The germline CDR1 and CDR2 sequences are SGHTA and FQGNSA. This CDR3 contains 15 residues. V was cut by 4 bases and J by 1 base, with 12 bases left in between. The CDR3 loop is CASSYRSGGTDTQYF. The CDR3 nucleotides are TGTGCCAGCAGCTACCGGTCGGGGGGCACAGATACGCAGTATTTT. Together with reference TRBV7-2 and TRBJ2-3, the CDR3 gives the full variable domain: GAGVSQSPSNKVTEKGKDVELRCDPISGHTALYWYRQSLGQGLEFLIYFQGNSAPDKSGLPSDRFSAERTGGSVSTLTIQRTQQEDSAVYLCASSYRSGGTDTQYFGPGTRLTVL.

This clonotype was seen more than once but under ten times. The J gene is TRBJ2-1, the V gene TRBV14; tentatively, D is TRBD2 (7 bases). V lost 4 bases and J lost 8, with 24 bases in between. The CDR3 runs 17 residues. Germline CDR1 reads SGHDN; CDR2 reads FVKESK. Here the CDR3 reads CASSPNDGGSRGDEQFF. Written as DNA, the CDR3 is TGTGCCAGCAGCCCAAACGACGGGGGCTCTCGGGGGGATGAGCAGTTCTTC.

This clonotype occurred a few times. The V gene is TRBV10-3, the J gene TRBJ2-3; no clear D gene. The CDR3 consists of 15 residues. Germline CDR1 and CDR2: ENHRY and SYGVKD. V was cut by 0 bases and J by 1 base, with 8 bases left in between. The CDR3 sequence is CAISESGGGTDTQYF. CDR3 coding DNA: TGTGCCATCAGTGAGTCGGGCGGAGGCACAGATACGCAGTATTTT.

The rearrangement uses TRBV7-6 and TRBJ1-1; no definite D call. V was cut by 5 bases and J by 2 bases, with 9 bases left in between. The germline gives CDR1 SGHVS, CDR2 FNYEAQ. The CDR3 runs to 13 residues. CDR3 bases: TGTGCCAGCAGCGCACAGCAAAACACTGAAGCTTTCTTT. Translating it yields CASSAQQNTEAFF.

J is TRBJ2-2 and V is TRBV19; no definite D call. With 1 base removed from V and 1 base from J, the gap between germline ends came to 7 bases. The CDR3 extends over 15 amino acids. Germline V lookup: CDR1 LNHDA, CDR2 SQIVND (reference sequence). In DNA form, the CDR3 reads TGTGCCAGTAGTATAGGTGACGGGAACACCGGGGAGCTGTTTTTT. Encoded protein: CASSIGDGNTGELFF.

The V call is TRBV20-1, the J call TRBJ1-6; D remains ambiguous. Germline V gives CDR1 DFQATT, CDR2 SNEGSKA (reference sequence). Trimming left V 3 bases short and J 7 bases short, with 16 bases between. The CDR3 is 15 residues long. The CDR3 nucleotides read TGCAGTGCTAGTCCGGGCAGGCCCGAGAATTCACCCCTCCACTTT. Translated, it gives CSASPGRPENSPLHF.

The sample holds one count of this clonotype. The V gene is TRBV11-2, the J gene TRBJ2-7; D could derive from TRBD1 or TRBD2 (5 bases each). The CDR3 consists of 16 residues. Germline V CDR1 and CDR2: SGHAT, FQNNGV. Trimming took 0 bases from V and 2 from J, leaving 14 bases between them. In nucleotides, the CDR3 is TGTGCCAGCAGCTTAGATGCGTGGGTGGGGGCCTACGAGCAGTACTTC. It yields the protein CASSLDAWVGAYEQYF. Full variable domain (rest looked up from reference TRBV11-2 and TRBJ2-7): EAGVAQSPRYKIIEKRQSVAFWCNPISGHATLYWYQQILGQGPKLLIQFQNNGVVDDSQLPKDRFSAERLKGVDSTLKIQPAKLEDSAVYLCASSLDAWVGAYEQYFGPGTRLTVT.

The CDR3 sequence: CASSPSHLAKNIQYF. The DNA of the CDR3 is TGTGCCAGCTCACCAAGCCATTTAGCCAAAAACATTCAGTACTTC. The chain uses TRBV18 and TRBJ2-4; D uncertain. V lost 2 bases to trimming and J lost 0 bases, with 8 bases between them. Germline lookup yields CDR1 KGHSH and CDR2 LQKENI. The CDR3 runs to 15 residues.

This clonotype showed up just a few times. The V call is TRBV7-8, the J call TRBJ1-2; 7 nucleotides align to TRBD1. The CDR3 runs 13 residues. CDR1 SGHVS and CDR2 FQNEAQ come from the germline V gene. With 5 bases clipped from V and 3 bases from J, the junction kept 3 bases outside the gene matches. DNA for the CDR3: TGTGCCAGCAGCACCGGGACAGACTATGGCTACACCTTC. Protein product: CASSTGTDYGYTF.

V gene TRBV29-1 combines with J gene TRBJ2-5, with 8 bases fitting TRBD1. With 3 bases clipped from V and 5 bases from J, the junction kept 5 bases outside the gene matches. The length of the CDR3 is 13 residues. From germline, CDR1 is SQVTM and CDR2 ANQGSEA. The DNA of the CDR3 is TGCAGCGTTGATGCAGGGGGCGGTGAGACCCAGTACTTC. This gives the protein CSVDAGGGETQYF.

The V and J genes are TRBV7-8 and TRBJ2-7; D unresolved. Trimming pared 3 bases from V and 0 bases from J, leaving 9 bases between. Germline lookup yields CDR1 SGHVS and CDR2 FQNEAQ. The CDR3 sequence is 14 residues long. CDR3 coding DNA: TGTGCCAGCAGCTTTCTACGTAGCTCCTACGAGCAGTACTTC. Translation gives CASSFLRSSYEQYF.

The chain combines TRBV7-2 with TRBJ2-1, with unresolved D. CDR1 is SGHTA, CDR2 FQGNSA, per germline. CDR3 length: 15 residues. The V end lost 5 bases, the J end lost 6 bases, and 17 bases lay between the germline ends. This CDR3 is CASSNPPASFNEQFF. The CDR3 region has the DNA TGTGCCAGCAGCAACCCCCCCGCTTCTTTCAATGAGCAGTTCTTC.

The chain is built from TRBV20-1 and TRBJ2-1; D gene uncertain. Per germline, CDR1 DFQATT and CDR2 SNEGSKA (reference sequence). The V end lost 2 bases, the J end lost 4 bases, and 9 bases lay between the germline ends. This CDR3 is 13 amino acids long. The CDR3 protein is CSARQAAYNEQFF. CDR3 nucleotide sequence: TGCAGTGCTAGACAGGCCGCTTACAATGAGCAGTTCTTC.

This clonotype was observed a single time. The genes are TRBV7-7 and TRBJ2-5, with a tentative D call TRBD1 (6 bases). Germline values: CDR1 SSHAT, CDR2 FNYEAQ (reference sequence). CDR3 size: 14 residues. Trimming removed 5 bases at V and 2 bases at J, with 12 bases between. The CDR3 DNA sequence: TGTGCCAGCAGCCCAGGGGTCGGTCAAGAGACCCAGTACTTC. It codes for CASSPGVGQETQYF.

J is TRBJ1-4 and V is TRBV7-8; D is possibly TRBD1 (6 bases). V dropped 3 bases and J dropped 4 bases, with 15 bases sitting between them. CDR3 length equals 16 residues. The germline CDR1 and CDR2 sequences are SGHVS and FQNEAQ. CDR3 amino acids: CASSFPRGAINEKLFF. CDR3 coding DNA: TGTGCCAGCAGCTTTCCCCGGGGGGCGATTAATGAAAAACTGTTTTTT.

CDR3 in amino acids: CASRTPLAGGGSYNEQFF. The CDR3 coding sequence is TGTGCCAGCAGGACCCCTCTAGCGGGGGGGGGCTCCTACAATGAGCAGTTCTTC. This sequence joins TRBV6-2 or TRBV6-3 and TRBJ2-1; TRBD2 agrees at 12 bases. V lost 6 bases to trimming and J lost 0 bases; unmatched junction nucleotides: 9. The CDR3 sequence is 18 residues long. Germline V lookup: CDR1 MNHEY, CDR2 SVGEGT.

In DNA form, the CDR3 reads TGCAGTGCTAGAGACCAGGACGGCTCACCCCTCCACTTT. Translating it yields CSARDQDGSPLHF. The gene calls are TRBV20-1 and TRBJ1-6, with unresolved D. The ends were cut back, 0 bases at V and 10 bases at J, with 10 bases in the middle. CDR1 is DFQATT, CDR2 SNEGSKA, per germline (reference sequence). The CDR3 length is 13 residues.

This rearrangement joins TRBV20-1 to TRBJ1-2; 9 bases agree with TRBD1. V trimming: 3 bases; J trimming: 7 bases; junction bases outside the gene matches: 6. This CDR3 is 13 amino acids long. The V gene's germline CDR1 is DFQATT and CDR2 SNEGSKA (reference sequence). This CDR3 is CSARTGGHGGYTF. CDR3 nucleotide sequence: TGCAGTGCTAGGACAGGGGGGCACGGTGGCTACACCTTC.

As concerns this clonotype: Likely a read error: the CDR3 ends without its conserved phenylalanine or tryptophan. No DNA is shown, since the ends of the CDR3 on it are uncertain; the CDR3 is the one TCRdb lists. V and J are TRBV28 and TRBJ2-7; no check of the table's D call, TRBD1, against the DNA was made. Germline CDR1 MDHEN, CDR2 SYDVKM. From its first to its last residue, the CDR3 has 8 amino acids. The CDR3 loop is CASRSTVQ.

This chain joins TRBV9 and TRBJ1-2, with 8 bases fitting TRBD1. The CDR3 runs 15 residues. Trimming at V came to 4 bases and at J to 5 bases, leaving 10 bases not matched to a gene. Per the germline V gene, CDR1 is SGDLS and CDR2 is YYNGEE. The CDR3 DNA sequence: TGTGCCAGCAGCCCCCGGGACAGGCCACAATATGGCTACACCTTC. It codes for CASSPRDRPQYGYTF.

There are a few counts of this clonotype. The CDR3 DNA reads as TGTGCCAGCAGCCAGCAGGGGGTGAGCACTGAAGCTTTCTTT. The encoded protein is CASSQQGVSTEAFF. This sequence joins TRBV14 and TRBJ1-1; 7 bases fit TRBD1. Per the germline V gene, CDR1 is SGHDN and CDR2 is FVKESK. V shed 3 bases and J 4 bases; nucleotides not matched to a gene: 5. The length of the CDR3 is 14 residues.

The J gene is TRBJ2-3, the V gene TRBV5-1, with D possibly TRBD2 on 5 matching bases. V shed 7 bases and J shed 4 bases, with 13 bases lying between them. CDR3 length: 13 residues. The germline V gene has CDR1 SGHRS and CDR2 YFSETQ. The chain's CDR3 is CASARTGSDTQYF. The CDR3 nucleotides read TGCGCCAGCGCTAGGACTGGTTCAGATACGCAGTATTTT.

The table lists this clonotype with a few counts. The chain is built from TRBV12-3 or TRBV12-4 and TRBJ2-1, with 7 bases matching TRBD1. V shed 2 bases and J 5 bases; nucleotides not matched to a gene: 6. CDR3 length: 15 amino acids. The CDR3 DNA follows: TGTGCCAGCAGTTTAAGGCAGGGGGTGAACAATGAGCAGTTCTTC. Translated, it gives CASSLRQGVNNEQFF.

This sequence joins TRBV27 and TRBJ2-3; TRBD2 aligns across 14 bases. Trimming removed 3 bases from V and 0 bases from J; junction bases left unmatched: 8. CDR3 length: 19 amino acids. Looked up from germline, CDR1 is MNHEY and CDR2 is SMNVEV (reference sequence). The CDR3 DNA reads as TGTGCCAGCAGTTTTCGGTTTGGACTAGCGGGGGGAAGCACAGATACGCAGTATTTT. Its protein is CASSFRFGLAGGSTDTQYF.